This T cell receptor beta chain was captured by sequencing in a study of OX40 agonist ivuxolimab in advanced cancers. For the study at large: Six ivuxolimab dose levels, 0.01 to 10 mg/kg, were given intravenously every 2 weeks. Overall study results and limits: Expanded clones were, on average, more numerous among CD8+ T cells than CD4+.

Deletions cut 6 bases from V and 7 bases from J, with 18 bases between. There are 14 residues in the CDR3. Germline loops: CDR1 MNHNS, CDR2 SASEGT. As to this clone: Its target is not known.

Here immunoSEQ multiplex PCR was the method, and the copy in TCRdb shows in-frame clones only, minus some. The table includes 48,000 or so clones, 85% to 95% detected once. The TCR comes from an adult with an advanced solid tumor such as melanoma, head and neck, liver or kidney cancer. The material was CD4+ or CD8+ T cells sorted from blood, obtained in a trial of the OX40 agonist ivuxolimab. V usage is TRBV6-1 and J usage is TRBJ2-5; D possibly matches TRBD1 or TRBD2 (5 bases each). The CDR3 DNA reads TGTGCCAGCAGCGTTCTGAAAGGGGCGGGGACCCAGTACTTC. Encoded protein: CASSVLKGAGTQYF.